This T cell receptor (beta chain) was found in a study of blood T cell repertoires in COVID-19. Study summary: Acute and convalescent COVID-19 specimens originated in the United States, Italy and Spain. PBMCs, B-cell-depleted T cells, or T cells provided the cDNA or gDNA that made up the material.

The V end was cut by 6 bases, the J end by 1 base, with 12 bases between. Germline loops: CDR1 SQVTM, CDR2 ANQGSEA. The CDR3 extends over 14 amino acids. There are a few counts of this clone. Authors' methods: Estimated nucleated cell counts came from reference gene primer amplification. Produced via immunoSEQ multiplex PCR; TCRdb's table is partial and in-frame only. V, J and clone size are those of that table, while D and trimming were read from the DNA. Of about 190,000 clones listed, about four fifths are singletons. This TCR was sampled from an older woman with active or convalescent COVID-19. The gene calls are TRBV29-1 and TRBJ2-2; possible D gene TRBD2, 5 bases. The specimen was peripheral blood. The CDR3 DNA reads TGCAGCGTAGCGGTGGCACGGAACACCGGGGAGCTGTTTTTT. It specifies CSVAVARNTGELFF.